The clone carrying this T cell receptor (beta chain) was recorded at least ten times. CDR3-region Arm-PCR and iRepertoire HTBI primers produced the TCR beta libraries. TCRdb analysed the multiplex PCR reads with MiXCR anew, one entry per CDR3 protein. This sample has roughly 610,000 distinct CDR3 sequences, with 15% to 20% found just once. These data come from a study of regulatory T cells in long-lasting Graves disease. The CDR3 loop spans 13 amino acids. Germline lookup yields CDR1 SNHLY and CDR2 FYNNEI. Losses at the gene ends were 5 bases for V and 2 bases for J; bases not matched to a gene: 2. Time point denoted: newly diagnosed GD, antithyroid drugs for less than 3 months. The TCR library was prepared using RNA isolated from PBMCs. Another study also made use of these data, one on T cells in Graves' hyperthyroidism and ophthalmopathy.

The sample consisted of peripheral blood mononuclear cells (PBMCs), taken at new diagnosis, from a patient treated with antithyroid drugs. This TCR was recovered from a young woman with Graves disease. The chain employs TRBV2 and TRBJ2-7; 8 bases fit TRBD1. CDR3 amino acids: CASSKGQAYEQYF. The DNA for the CDR3 is TGTGCCAGCAGTAAGGGACAGGCCTACGAGCAGTACTTC.